The rows below give T cell receptor beta chains drawn from one sample of a study of T cell changes during pregnancy in multiple sclerosis. This table comes from immunoSEQ multiplex PCR, and its TCRdb copy is limited to in-frame clones, with some not included. The repertoire holds about 68,000 clones, with about nine tenths as singletons. The sample was peripheral blood, taken in the third trimester of pregnancy. The receptors derive from a female donor with multiple sclerosis, enrolled in a pregnancy study. CDR3s include the opening cysteine and the closing phenylalanine or tryptophan. The D gene is left open where the match is weak. Only part of the rows carry a size: once, few, many, or a class if the clone is expanded.

D	size	V	J	CDR3	DNA
NA	NA	TRBV30	TRBJ1-1	CAWSGAGVVAFF	TGTGCCTGGAGCGGGGCAGGGGTCGTGGCTTTCTTT
NA	few	TRBV5-1	TRBJ2-5	CASSRGQQETQYF	TGCGCCAGCAGCCGCGGACAACAAGAGACCCAGTACTTC
NA	NA	TRBV7-9	TRBJ2-5	CASSLAVSQGETQYF	TGTGCCAGCAGCTTAGCGGTATCCCAGGGCGAGACCCAGTACTTC
TRBD1	NA	TRBV6-5	TRBJ1-2	CASHGLGDRDYGYTF	TGTGCCAGCCATGGTCTTGGGGACAGAGACTATGGCTACACCTTC
NA	NA	TRBV29-1	TRBJ1-1	CSVAPGQGVGEAFF	TGCAGCGTTGCCCCGGGACAAGGGGTGGGGGAAGCTTTCTTT
NA	few	TRBV27	TRBJ1-5	CASSTWGSNQPQHF	TGTGCCAGCAGTACGTGGGGCAGCAATCAGCCCCAGCATTTT
NA	NA	TRBV19	TRBJ1-1	CASSFDGGTEAFF	TGTGCCAGTAGTTTCGACGGAGGCACTGAAGCTTTCTTT
TRBD1	NA	TRBV5-1	TRBJ1-1	CASSLGDRGTEAFF	TGCGCCAGCAGCTTGGGGGACAGGGGGACTGAAGCTTTCTTT
NA	NA	TRBV19	TRBJ2-2	CASTARGRTGELFF	TGTGCCAGTACAGCCAGGGGCCGGACCGGGGAGCTGTTTTTT
NA	NA	TRBV6-6	TRBJ1-3	CASSLTTLGNTIYF	TGTGCCAGCAGCCTCACAACCCTTGGAAACACCATATATTTT
TRBD2	NA	TRBV5-4	TRBJ2-1	CASSLYSGSPHNEQFF	TGTGCCAGCAGCTTGTATAGCGGGAGTCCCCACAATGAGCAGTTCTTC
NA	NA	TRBV11-2	TRBJ1-2	CASSQEVGYGYTF	TGTGCCAGCAGCCAAGAGGTCGGGTATGGCTACACCTTC
NA	NA	TRBV5-6	TRBJ1-1	CASSLWAQGTAEAFF	TGTGCCAGCAGCTTGTGGGCTCAGGGGACGGCTGAAGCTTTCTTT
TRBD2	NA	TRBV7-6	TRBJ2-5	CASSFLLAGEQETQYF	TGTGCCAGCAGCTTCCTACTAGCGGGGGAGCAAGAGACCCAGTACTTC
TRBD2	NA	TRBV10-3	TRBJ2-1	CAISESSPGTSGLSSYNEQFF	TGTGCCATCAGTGAGTCTTCCCCCGGGACTAGCGGCTTGAGCTCCTACAATGAGCAGTTCTTC
NA	NA	TRBV2	TRBJ2-7	CASRLDSYYEQYF	TGTGCCAGCAGGCTGGACAGCTACTACGAGCAGTACTTC
NA	NA	TRBV9	TRBJ1-1	CASSAGRTGIPEAFF	TGTGCCAGCAGCGCCGGCAGAACAGGGATCCCCGAAGCTTTCTTT
TRBD1	NA	TRBV19	TRBJ2-7	CASSSLDRASSYEQYF	TGTGCCAGTAGTTCTCTTGACAGGGCCAGCTCCTACGAGCAGTACTTC
NA	NA	TRBV20-1	TRBJ2-5	CSARSQETQYF	TGCAGTGCGCGGAGTCAAGAGACCCAGTACTTC
NA	NA	TRBV2	TRBJ1-1	CASRPQGNTEAFF	TGTGCCAGCAGGCCACAGGGGAACACTGAAGCTTTCTTT
NA	NA	TRBV5-1	TRBJ2-3	CASSTLAGTTDTQYF	TGCGCCAGCAGTACTTTGGCGGGTACCACAGATACGCAGTATTTT
NA	NA	TRBV29-1	TRBJ2-4	CSVEDHRSIQYF	TGCAGCGTTGAAGATCATAGGAGCATTCAGTACTTC
TRBD1	NA	TRBV19	TRBJ1-1	CASSLGRGQNTEAFF	TGTGCCAGTAGTCTGGGCAGGGGGCAGAACACTGAAGCTTTCTTT
NA	NA	TRBV19	TRBJ1-1	CASNPTRLNTEAFF	TGTGCCAGTAACCCGACAAGATTGAACACTGAAGCTTTCTTT
NA	NA	TRBV13	TRBJ1-1	CASSLMGSGAFF	TGTGCCAGCAGCTTAATGGGCAGCGGAGCTTTCTTT
TRBD2	NA	TRBV30	TRBJ2-7	CAWSVRSSGLAEIYEQYF	TGTGCCTGGAGTGTACGGTCGAGTGGCCTAGCGGAGATCTACGAGCAGTACTTC
NA	NA	TRBV18	TRBJ1-6	CASSPLEQMNSPLHF	TGTGCCAGCTCACCATTAGAACAGATGAATTCACCCCTCCACTTT
TRBD1	NA	TRBV5-4	TRBJ1-2	CASSWTGTNYGYTF	TGTGCCAGCAGCTGGACAGGGACCAACTATGGCTACACCTTC
TRBD1	NA	TRBV6-5	TRBJ1-2	CASSNHRGTGYTF	TGTGCCAGCAGCAATCACAGGGGTACGGGCTACACCTTC
TRBD1	NA	TRBV18	TRBJ1-3	CASSPVDRDFDSGNTIYF	TGTGCCAGCTCACCGGTGGACAGGGACTTCGACTCTGGAAACACCATATATTTT
NA	NA	TRBV27	TRBJ2-5	CASSSTVRGETQYF	TGTGCCAGCAGTTCCACCGTTAGGGGGGAGACCCAGTACTTC
NA	few	TRBV30	TRBJ1-1	CAWSVLEDIGAFF	TGTGCCTGGAGTGTACTCGAGGACATCGGAGCTTTCTTT
NA	NA	TRBV5-1	TRBJ2-3	CASSLASGGGVTDTQYF	TGCGCCAGCAGCTTGGCCTCTGGGGGCGGCGTCACAGATACGCAGTATTTT
TRBD2	NA	TRBV29-1	TRBJ2-3	CSVSGLAGEVDTQYF	TGCAGCGTCTCAGGACTAGCGGGAGAGGTAGATACGCAGTATTTT
NA	NA	TRBV5-1	TRBJ2-7	CASSAGSHEQYF	TGCGCCAGCAGCGCCGGGAGTCACGAGCAGTACTTC
NA	NA	TRBV19	TRBJ2-7	CASRDYSTEQYF	TGTGCCAGTAGAGACTATTCTACGGAGCAGTACTTC
TRBD1	NA	TRBV10-3	TRBJ1-1	CAISLTGGLNTEAFF	TGTGCCATCAGTCTGACAGGGGGTCTGAACACTGAAGCTTTCTTT
TRBD1	NA	TRBV10-3	TRBJ1-4	CAISDGQGDEKLFF	TGTGCCATCAGTGATGGACAGGGGGACGAAAAACTGTTTTTT
TRBD1	NA	TRBV18	TRBJ2-1	CASSPGQPNLKYSYNEQFF	TGTGCCAGCTCACCGGGACAGCCAAACCTCAAATACTCCTACAATGAGCAGTTCTTC
NA	NA	TRBV9	TRBJ2-4	CASSPKSWGGPGGAKNIQYF	TGTGCCAGCAGCCCGAAGTCGTGGGGGGGGCCCGGTGGGGCCAAAAACATTCAGTACTTC
TRBD1	once	TRBV7-6	TRBJ1-1	CASSLRWYTGGGTEAFF	TGTGCCAGCAGCTTACGCTGGTATACAGGGGGGGGCACTGAAGCTTTCTTT
NA	NA	TRBV30	TRBJ1-2	CAWSAQGNYGYTF	TGTGCCTGGAGTGCCCAGGGAAACTATGGCTACACCTTC
NA	once	TRBV4-1	TRBJ1-2	CASSQGLLLGGEHGYTF	TGCGCCAGCAGCCAAGGACTTCTCCTGGGGGGGGAGCATGGCTACACCTTC
NA	NA	TRBV5-6	TRBJ2-3	CASSLPITDTQYF	TGTGCCAGCAGCTTGCCCATCACAGATACGCAGTATTTT
TRBD1	NA	TRBV9	TRBJ2-5	CASSPYRGKETQYF	TGTGCCAGCAGCCCTTACAGGGGGAAAGAGACCCAGTACTTC
NA	NA	TRBV11-2	TRBJ2-2	CASSLEYGTGELFF	TGTGCCAGCAGCTTAGAGTACGGGACCGGGGAGCTGTTTTTT
NA	NA	TRBV18	TRBJ2-5	CASSPSPAETQYF	TGTGCCAGCTCACCATCGCCCGCGGAGACCCAGTACTTC
TRBD1	NA	TRBV5-6	TRBJ1-6	CASSSRVVDRSSPLHF	TGTGCCAGCAGCTCCAGGGTAGTGGACAGGAGTTCACCCCTCCACTTT
NA	NA	TRBV13	TRBJ2-3	CASSLEDSSADTQYF	TGTGCCAGCAGCTTAGAGGACAGTTCTGCAGATACGCAGTATTTT
TRBD1	NA	TRBV6-1	TRBJ1-2	CASSEAIDRGIRYGYTF	TGTGCCAGCAGTGAAGCTATAGACAGGGGGATTCGCTATGGCTACACCTTC
NA	NA	TRBV7-2	TRBJ1-4	CASSFSQPRANEKLFF	TGTGCCAGCAGCTTTTCTCAACCCCGGGCTAATGAAAAACTGTTTTTT
TRBD1	NA	TRBV6-1	TRBJ1-3	CASSVTGGIGNTIYF	TGTGCCAGCAGTGTCACAGGGGGAATTGGAAACACCATATATTTT
NA	NA	TRBV30	TRBJ1-1	CAWISMGVPLRAFF	TGTGCCTGGATATCTATGGGAGTCCCTCTTCGAGCTTTCTTT
NA	NA	TRBV19	TRBJ2-1	CASSTDSDNEQFF	TGTGCCAGTAGTACGGACTCTGACAATGAGCAGTTCTTC
NA	NA	TRBV6-5	TRBJ2-1	CASSYGQHLYNEQFF	TGTGCCAGCAGTTACGGGCAGCATCTCTACAATGAGCAGTTCTTC
NA	NA	TRBV29-1	TRBJ2-7	CSVAGAYEQYF	TGCAGCGTTGCGGGAGCGTACGAGCAGTACTTC
NA	NA	TRBV12-5	TRBJ1-2	CASGFDSYGYTF	TGTGCTAGTGGTTTTGACAGCTATGGCTACACCTTC
NA	NA	TRBV27	TRBJ1-3	CASSLGGVSGNTIYF	TGTGCCAGCAGTTTAGGGGGCGTCTCTGGAAACACCATATATTTT
TRBD1	NA	TRBV5-1	TRBJ2-2	CASSLEGALNTGELFF	TGCGCCAGCAGCTTGGAGGGGGCGCTCAACACCGGGGAGCTGTTTTTT